Reported below is one T cell receptor beta chain. The CDR3 length is 13 residues. V trimming: 7 bases; J trimming: 4 bases; junction bases outside the gene matches: 4. Germline CDR1 reads SQVTM; CDR2 reads ANQGSEA. MiXCR was run by TCRdb on the RT-PCR reads, yielding one entry per CDR3 protein. This sample yields 800,000 to 1,000,000 distinct CDR3 sequences, of which about 20% are seen a single time; approximately 5.9% belongs to the top ten. These data come from a study of patients and donors after allogeneic stem cell transplantation. Source material: blood, either unsorted or a sorted T cell fraction (not recorded which). The origin of this receptor is a human donor who was either an allogeneic HSCT recipient or a stem cell or donor lymphocyte infusion donor (not recorded which). It is not recorded whose cells these are; they may come from a transplant donor. The rearrangement uses TRBV29-1 and TRBJ1-4; 9 bases line up with TRBD1. CDR3 nucleotide sequence: TGCAGCGCGTCGACAGGGGGTAATGAAAAACTGTTTTTT. It codes for CSASTGGNEKLFF.